These 13 T cell receptor beta chains share one sample of origin, sequenced in a study of tumor-infiltrating lymphocytes in glioblastoma multiforme. TCR beta libraries were built from RNA through three nested multiplex PCR rounds using modified ARM-PCR. TCRdb recomputed calls from the multiplex PCR reads with MiXCR, one row per CDR3 protein. Among 15,000 or so distinct CDR3 sequences, about 69% were seen once, and the ten largest hold over 35%. The sequenced sample consisted of brain tumor tissue. The receptor source for this set is a male donor with glioblastoma.

On this clonotype: A junction boundary mismatches the germline segment, possibly from a read error. This chain links TRBV18 with TRBJ1-1, with D perhaps TRBD1 (6 bases). The CDR3 contains 15 residues. The V gene's germline CDR1 is KGHSH and CDR2 LQKENI. The CDR3 DNA reads TGTGCCAGCTCACGACAGGAATTGGGGAACACTGGAGCTTTCTTT. Protein sequence: CASSRQELGNTGAFF.

A remark on this clonotype: This likely comes from a read error, as the CDR3 has no conserved phenylalanine or tryptophan at its end. The DNA is omitted, as the CDR3 cannot be located on it reliably, and the CDR3 follows TCRdb's listing. The CDR3 reads CASNLVQGVSFS. This rearrangement joins TRBV11-2 to TRBJ1-1; TRBD1 is taken as the D call from the table, unchecked against the DNA. The CDR3 is 12 residues long, counting both termini. Germline CDR1 and CDR2: SGHAT and FQNNGV.

The chain is built from TRBV20-1 and TRBJ1-1; the D gene is possibly TRBD1 (5 bases). This CDR3 is 15 amino acids long. The germline V gene has CDR1 DFQATT and CDR2 SNEGSKA (reference sequence). V gave up 0 bases and J gave up 10 bases, with 21 bases separating them. CDR3 protein: CSARDGWGLGPGAFF. Written as DNA, the CDR3 is TGCAGTGCTAGAGATGGGTGGGGACTTGGGCCTGGAGCTTTCTTT.

This chain uses TRBV11-2 with TRBJ1-4; the match to TRBD1 covers 11 bases. From germline, CDR1 is SGHAT and CDR2 FQNNGV. V gave up 0 bases and J gave up 8 bases; unmatched junction bases: 2. This CDR3 is built from 15 residues. The CDR3 DNA reads as TGTGCCAGCAGCTTAGAGTGGACAGGGGGCGAAAAACTGTTTTTT. Its protein product is CASSLEWTGGEKLFF. Supplemented by reference TRBV11-2 and TRBJ1-4, the full variable domain reads EAGVAQSPRYKIIEKRQSVAFWCNPISGHATLYWYQQILGQGPKLLIQFQNNGVVDDSQLPKDRFSAERLKGVDSTLKIQPAKLEDSAVYLCASSLEWTGGEKLFFGSGTQLSVL.

Comment on this clonotype: Compared with germline, one end of the junction differs, possibly owing to a read error. This chain links TRBV25-1 with TRBJ2-7, with TRBD1 matching 9 bases. The CDR3 extends over 16 amino acids. The germline V gene encodes CDR1 MGHDK and CDR2 SYGVNS. The CDR3 DNA sequence: TGTGCCAGCAGTGGCCCCCCGGGACAGGGCTCCTACGGGCAGTACTTC. Protein product: CASSGPPGQGSYGQYF.

This clonotype is large (0.1 to 1%) by share. DNA for the CDR3: TGTGCCAGCAGCTGGGACAGGGGGACCTCGACCTACGAGCAGTACTTC. Amino acids: CASSWDRGTSTYEQYF. The chain is built from TRBV11-2 and TRBJ2-7; TRBD1 matches at 11 bases. Germline lookup yields CDR1 SGHAT and CDR2 FQNNGV. The CDR3 extends over 16 amino acids. The J segment lost 2 bases and the V segment lost 4 bases, leaving 7 bases of the junction unmatched.

With respect to this clonotype: Germline is not matched at one junction end, which may reflect a read error. The J gene is TRBJ2-3, the V gene TRBV10-3, with 11 bases lining up with TRBD2. This CDR3 contains 18 residues. From germline, CDR1 is ENHRY and CDR2 SYGVKD. The CDR3 DNA reads as TGTGCAATCAGTCTCGGGACTAGCGGAGGGGGGGGCACAGATACGCAGTATTTT. Its translation: CAISLGTSGGGGTDTQYF.

In regard to this clonotype: Mismatch with germline at one junction end may stem from a read error. The chain couples TRBV20-1 to TRBJ1-1; D is possibly TRBD1 (6 bases). CDR1 is DFQATT, CDR2 SNEGSKA, per germline (reference sequence). The length of the CDR3 is 15 residues. This CDR3 reads CCAREGGGLGSEAFF. The CDR3 coding sequence is TGCTGTGCTAGAGAGGGGGGGGGGCTTGGGTCTGAAGCTTTCTTT.

To note about this clonotype: Sequence at one end of the junction differs from germline and may be a read error. The rearrangement links TRBV20-1 to TRBJ2-4; TRBD1 matches at 10 bases. This CDR3 contains 19 residues. The germline gives CDR1 DFQATT, CDR2 SNEGSKA (reference sequence). The CDR3 reads CSARDPDRGIRKAKVIHYF. CDR3 bases: TGCAGTGCTAGAGACCCGGACAGGGGGATTCGGAAAGCCAAAGTCATTCACTACTTC.

This sequence joins TRBV7-8 and TRBJ2-1; TRBD2 is a possible D gene (6 bases). CDR1 is SGHVS and CDR2 is FQNEAQ in the germline V gene. Between the trimmed V and J ends, which lost 6 bases and 4 bases, there was a span of 16 bases. CDR3 length: 15 residues. CDR3 protein: CASRQKLGGYNEQFF. DNA of the CDR3: TGTGCCAGCAGGCAGAAGTTGGGGGGATACAATGAGCAGTTCTTC.

A note on this clonotype: At one of its ends the junction is not consistent with the germline gene, which may arise from a read error. The chain uses TRBV30 and TRBJ2-6, with D possibly TRBD1 on 6 matching bases. CDR3 length: 14 residues. The germline V gene encodes CDR1 GTSNPN and CDR2 SVGIG (reference sequence). CDR3 coding DNA: TGTACCTGTACAGGGTGCTCTGAGGCCAACGTCTTGACTTTC. It is translated as CTCTGCSEANVLTF.

In its sample, this clonotype was seen a few times. The DNA for the CDR3 is TGCAGCGTTGATAGCGTAACTTCTGGTGAGCAGTTCTTC. The encoded protein is CSVDSVTSGEQFF. This chain uses TRBV29-1 with TRBJ2-1; tentatively, D is TRBD2 (5 bases). The germline V and J ends were trimmed by 3 bases and 9 bases, with 15 bases remaining between them. Germline V gives CDR1 SQVTM, CDR2 ANQGSEA. The CDR3 totals 13 residues.

The count of this clonotype is one. The V and J genes are TRBV11-1 and TRBJ2-2; unclear D gene. Trimming removed 6 bases at V and 1 base at J, with 9 bases between. Germline values: CDR1 SGHAT, CDR2 FQDESV (reference sequence). This CDR3 comprises 14 residues. The CDR3 DNA is TGTGCCAGCAGGAGACTGGGGAACACCGGGGAGCTGTTTTTT. This codes for CASRRLGNTGELFF. The full variable domain, with the rest looked up from reference TRBV11-1 and TRBJ2-2, is EAEVAQSPRYKITEKSQAVAFWCDPISGHATLYWYRQILGQGPELLVQFQDESVVDDSQLPKDRFSAERLKGVDSTLKIQPAELGDSAMYLCASRRLGNTGELFFGEGSRLTVL.